These 20 T cell receptor beta chains originate from one sample sequenced in a study of circulating CD8 cells and anti-PD-1 response in melanoma. Using 15 ng of total RNA, TCR libraries were made with the QIAseq Immune Repertoire TCR panel. TCRdb ran MiXCR on the reads and lists one entry per CDR3 protein. The data show under 750 distinct CDR3 sequences, 10% to 12% seen once. Sorting of live CD3+CD8+TCRalphabeta+ cells by PD-1 and/or TIGIT gave four subsets. This specimen was CD8+ T cells from PBMCs, taken at baseline or after one month of anti-PD-1 therapy (not recorded which). These receptors all come from a human donor with melanoma.

The sample holds a few counts of this clonotype. The genes are TRBV19 and TRBJ2-5; 7 positions match TRBD1. The V segment lost 8 bases and the J segment 7 bases; nucleotides outside the gene matches: 7. In germline, CDR1 is LNHDA, CDR2 SQIVND (reference sequence). The CDR3 covers 12 residues. This CDR3 is CASRDSSLTQYF. The CDR3 bases are TGTGCCAGTCGGGACAGCAGTTTGACCCAGTACTTC. The whole variable domain, filled in from reference TRBV19 and TRBJ2-5, reads DGGITQSPKYLFRKEGQNVTLSCEQNLNHDAMYWYRQDPGQGLRLIYYSQIVNDFQKGDIAEGYSVSREKKESFPLTVTSAQKNPTAFYLCASRDSSLTQYFGPGTRLLVL.

This clonotype is judged medium-sized. This sequence joins TRBV6-5 and TRBJ2-7; 7 nucleotides line up with TRBD2. Germline-derived CDR1 and CDR2 are MNHEY and SVGAGI. V lost 2 bases and J lost 6; bases outside the gene matches: 4. The CDR3 has 13 residues. CDR3 amino acids: CASSYREGSEQYF. DNA of the CDR3: TGTGCCAGCAGTTACAGGGAGGGATCCGAGCAGTACTTC.

V and J are TRBV20-1 and TRBJ1-2; 9 bases are shared with TRBD1. After removal of 3 bases from V and 2 bases from J, the junction contained 4 bases not matched to a gene. The germline V gene encodes CDR1 DFQATT and CDR2 SNEGSKA (reference sequence). This CDR3 is built from 14 residues. For the CDR3, the DNA is TGCAGTGCTAGGAAGGACAGGGGAAACTATGGCTACACCTTC. Its protein is CSARKDRGNYGYTF.

A remark on this clonotype: This sequence may be a read error, since a much larger clone differs from it by one base. The V and J genes are TRBV25-1 and TRBJ2-5; 7 bases agree with TRBD1. Germline CDR1 and CDR2: MGHDK and SYGVNS. This CDR3 contains 16 residues. The CDR3 region is CASSPQTGTLQGTQYF. CDR3 nucleotide sequence: TGTGCCAGCAGTCCGCAGACAGGGACCCTCCAAGGGACCCAGTACTTC.

By share, this clonotype ranks as medium-sized. The CDR3 nucleotides are TGTGCCACGACAGGGGGGCTTAACTATGGCTACACCTTC. This translates into CATTGGLNYGYTF. V gene TRBV19 combines with J gene TRBJ1-2, with 9 positions matching TRBD1. The CDR3 has 13 amino acids. Trimming took 10 bases from V and 1 from J; bases not matched to a gene: 4. Germline CDR1 is LNHDA and CDR2 is SQIVND (reference sequence).

The chain links TRBV19 to TRBJ1-1, with 7 bases identical to TRBD1. Germline V CDR1 and CDR2: LNHDA, SQIVND (reference sequence). The CDR3 spans 13 residues. Losses at the gene ends were 5 bases for V and 4 bases for J; bases not matched to a gene: 4. The CDR3 DNA reads TGTGCCAGTAGTCACGGACAGGCCACTGAAGCTTTCTTT. This sequence encodes CASSHGQATEAFF.

Relative to its sample, this clonotype is medium-sized (0.01 to 0.1%). The genes are TRBV7-2 and TRBJ2-5, with 10 bases identical to TRBD2. The CDR3 contains 17 residues. Trimming at V came to 1 base and at J to 0 bases, leaving 5 bases not matched to a gene. Germline loops: CDR1 SGHTA, CDR2 FQGNSA. In nucleotides, the CDR3 is TGTGCCAGCAGCTTAGGGCTAGCGGGGGCGGACCAAGAGACCCAGTACTTC. Amino acid sequence: CASSLGLAGADQETQYF.

This clonotype counts as medium-sized. This chain's CDR3 is CASSLLAGGTDTQYF. CDR3 nucleotide sequence: TGTGCCAGCAGTCTGCTAGCGGGGGGCACAGATACGCAGTATTTT. V usage is TRBV28 and J usage is TRBJ2-3; TRBD2 matches 10 bases. The CDR3 loop spans 15 amino acids. CDR1 is MDHEN, CDR2 SYDVKM, per germline. The trim removed 5 bases at V and 1 base at J, leaving 3 bases unmatched.

This clonotype has just a few counts. The CDR3 region has the DNA TGTGCCAGTAGTATAGAGTCGGACGGGATGGACGAGCAGTACTTC. The encoded protein is CASSIESDGMDEQYF. The chain couples TRBV19 to TRBJ2-7; D may be TRBD2 (5 bases). CDR3 size: 15 residues. The V and J ends lost 0 bases and 5 bases respectively, with 14 bases between them. Germline V CDR1 and CDR2: LNHDA, SQIVND (reference sequence).

On this clonotype itself: Compared with germline, one end of the junction differs, possibly owing to a read error. The V gene is TRBV2, the J gene TRBJ2-7, with TRBD1 identical over 9 bases. This CDR3 has 14 residues. The V gene's germline CDR1 is SNHLY and CDR2 FYNNEI. CDR3 sequence: CASSGQGTAYGQYF. CDR3 in DNA: TGTGCCAGCAGCGGACAGGGGACGGCCTACGGGCAGTACTTC.

This clonotype rates as medium-sized. The chain has TRBV3-2 and TRBJ1-1; TRBD1, the D gene given by the table, was not confirmed from the DNA. TRBV3-2 is termed a pseudogene. The CDR3 totals 21 residues. Here the CDR3 DNA reads TGTGCCAGCAGCCACGCAGAGGCACCACAGGGCAACCTCTTATCGAACACTGAAGCTTTCTTT. It translates to CASSHAEAPQGNLLSNTEAFF.

This clonotype is medium-sized by share. The chain carries TRBV12-3 or TRBV12-4 and TRBJ2-3, with TRBD1 matching over 9 bases. This CDR3 has 14 residues. V was clipped by 5 bases and J by 5 bases; unmatched bases: 5. DNA of the CDR3: TGTGCCAGCAGTATACAGGGGGCAGTAGATACGCAGTATTTT. Residues: CASSIQGAVDTQYF.

This clonotype was seen a handful of times. J is TRBJ1-1 and V is TRBV7-9, with D unclear. The V end lost 5 bases, the J end lost 7 bases, and 11 bases lay between the germline ends. The CDR3 spans 12 residues. Germline values: CDR1 SEHNR, CDR2 FQNEAQ (reference sequence). As DNA, the CDR3 is TGTGCCAGCAGCCCCCCGGCAGGTGAAGCTTTCTTT. Its protein product is CASSPPAGEAFF.

Note on this clonotype: Germline is not matched at one junction end, which may reflect a read error. The rearrangement links TRBV19 to TRBJ2-1; possibly TRBD1 for D (5 bases). Germline CDR1 and CDR2: LNHDA and SQIVND (reference sequence). This CDR3 is 13 amino acids long. CDR3 amino acids: CASSIVEGDEQSF. In DNA, the CDR3 is TGTGCCAGTAGTATAGTAGAAGGGGATGAGCAGTCCTTC.

The table lists this clonotype with a few counts. The V gene is TRBV12-3 or TRBV12-4, the J gene TRBJ1-2, with 7 bases identical to TRBD1. The length of the CDR3 is 14 residues. After removal of 4 bases from V and 3 bases from J, the junction contained 5 bases not matched to a gene. CDR3 region: CASSSPDRDYGYTF. The CDR3 DNA is TGTGCCAGCAGTTCCCCTGACAGGGACTATGGCTACACCTTC.

Sample share makes this clonotype large (0.1 to 1%). The chain combines TRBV19 with TRBJ2-7, with TRBD1 matching 11 bases. This CDR3 comprises 15 residues. CDR1 is LNHDA and CDR2 is SQIVND in the germline V gene (reference sequence). V was clipped by 5 bases and J by 3 bases; unmatched bases: 6. CDR3 region: CASSFGTGGGYEQYF. For the CDR3, the DNA is TGTGCCAGTAGTTTCGGGACAGGGGGAGGCTACGAGCAGTACTTC.

This clonotype is judged large (0.1 to 1%). The V gene is TRBV9, the J gene TRBJ2-1; either TRBD1 or TRBD2 may fit D (5 bases each). Trimming took 1 base from V and 5 from J, leaving 13 bases between them. The CDR3 runs 15 residues. Looked up from germline, CDR1 is SGDLS and CDR2 is YYNGEE. CDR3 region: CASSVWGSIDNEQFF. In nucleotides, the CDR3 is TGTGCCAGCAGCGTATGGGGGAGCATAGACAATGAGCAGTTCTTC.

There are a few counts of this clonotype. This chain uses TRBV19 with TRBJ1-6; D unclear. This CDR3 region has 16 residues. Germline V CDR1 and CDR2: LNHDA, SQIVND (reference sequence). The V gene lost 7 bases and the J gene lost 4 bases, with 17 bases spanning the gap. The CDR3 region has the DNA TGTGCCAGTAAACCAAAGTTGACTCCTTATAATTCACCCCTCCACTTT. This translates into CASKPKLTPYNSPLHF.

By sample fraction, this clonotype is medium-sized. V and J are TRBV19 and TRBJ2-5; D is tentatively TRBD1 or TRBD2 (5 bases each). Germline values: CDR1 LNHDA, CDR2 SQIVND (reference sequence). The CDR3 sequence is 15 residues long. V lost 3 bases and J lost 2, with 13 bases in between. CDR3 in DNA: TGTGCCAGTAGTATTTTAGGGACGCCGCAAGAGACCCAGTACTTC. This encodes CASSILGTPQETQYF.

This clonotype is medium-sized (0.01 to 0.1%) by share. J is TRBJ2-3 and V is TRBV7-3; TRBD2 might be the D (5 bases). Per germline, CDR1 SGHTA and CDR2 FQGTGA. V lost 5 bases and J 7 bases, leaving 10 bases between the germline ends. CDR3 length: 12 amino acids. CDR3 DNA sequence: TGTGCCAGCAGCCCCCCGACTAATACGCAGTATTTT. Translating it yields CASSPPTNTQYF.